This TCR beta chain stems from a study of cytomegalovirus exposure and HLA in healthy donors. PCR used 60 Vbeta primers and 13 Jbeta primers. The data were produced by immunoSEQ multiplex PCR, yet TCRdb's version contains in-frame clones alone and is incomplete. The sample carries about 150,000 clones, about three fifths recorded once. Study-wide findings and caveats: V- and J-gene trimming of TCR beta was linked (in a later analysis) to a missense DCLRE1C variant.

About this clone: Its target is not known.

The receptor's source is a woman aged 25 to 39 in good health and CMV-seropositive. The sequencing input was PBMCs.

In DNA, the CDR3 is TGTGCCAGCAGCTTAGGGGGACAGTTTTATAATTCACCCCTCCACTTT. It translates to CASSLGGQFYNSPLHF. V usage is TRBV7-8 and J usage is TRBJ1-6, with 7 bases aligning to TRBD1. CDR1 is SGHVS, CDR2 FQNEAQ, per germline. CDR3 length: 16 amino acids. V lost 1 base to trimming and J lost 4 bases; unmatched junction nucleotides: 4.